This TCR beta chain was sequenced during a study of T cells in Graves' hyperthyroidism and ophthalmopathy. Findings of the study overall: Using 13 V-J features, a model discriminated ophthalmopathy from stable hyperthyroidism. The blood repertoire included most of the expanded thyroid clonotypes above 0.001.

RNA transcripts served as the template for amplifying TCR beta CDR3 regions. The study used the HTBI primer set for a first-round RT-PCR of the TCR CDR3. TCRdb re-called the multiplex PCR reads through MiXCR, storing one row per CDR3 protein. The profile shows approximately 380,000 distinct CDR3 sequences, around 20% of them singletons. This CDR3 spans 16 amino acids. The germline V gene encodes CDR1 SEHNR and CDR2 FQNEAQ (reference sequence). Trimming stripped 5 bases from V and 5 bases from J, with 18 bases between. This clonotype turned up a few times. Its antigen remains unidentified. Disease lasting under 3 months, a NOSPECS grade of at least 4, and a Clinical Activity Score of at least 3 were features of the ophthalmopathy patients.

The clonotype originates from a man aged 18-30 years with Graves' ophthalmopathy. Sequences were obtained from blood. This chain joins TRBV7-9 and TRBJ2-2, with D possibly matching TRBD1 (6 bases). CDR3 in amino acids: CASSPWGRLETGELFF. The CDR3 region has the DNA TGTGCCAGCAGCCCGTGGGGGCGCCTGGAAACCGGGGAGCTGTTTTTT. The full variable domain, with the rest looked up from reference TRBV7-9 and TRBJ2-2, is DTGVSQNPRHKITKRGQNVTFRCDPISEHNRLYWYRQTLGQGPEFLTYFQNEAQLEKSRLLSDRFSAERPKGSFSTLEIQRTEQGDSAMYLCASSPWGRLETGELFFGEGSRLTVL.